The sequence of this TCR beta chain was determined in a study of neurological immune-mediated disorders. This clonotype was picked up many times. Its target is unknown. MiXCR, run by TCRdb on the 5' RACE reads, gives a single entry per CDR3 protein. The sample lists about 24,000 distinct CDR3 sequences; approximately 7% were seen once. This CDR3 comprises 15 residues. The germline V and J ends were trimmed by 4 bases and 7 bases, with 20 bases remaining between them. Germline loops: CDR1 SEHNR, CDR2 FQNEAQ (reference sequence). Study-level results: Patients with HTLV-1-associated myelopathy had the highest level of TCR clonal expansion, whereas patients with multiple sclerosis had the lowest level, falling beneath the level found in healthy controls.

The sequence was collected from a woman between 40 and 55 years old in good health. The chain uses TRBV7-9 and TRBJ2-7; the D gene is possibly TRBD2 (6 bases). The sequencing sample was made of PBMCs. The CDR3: CASSWSLAGPGEQYF. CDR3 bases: TGTGCCAGCAGCTGGTCCTTGGCGGGACCGGGGGAGCAGTACTTC.